What follows describes a single TCR beta chain. The entry originates in a study of blood T cells in healthy people across ages. With a J-beta primer mix and a sample-barcoded 5' primer, a second PCR ran roughly 7 to 11 cycles. Via MiXCR, TCRdb re-called the 5' RACE reads, giving one row per CDR3 protein. The table shows 780,000 or so distinct CDR3 sequences, with 20% to 25% occurring only once. This sample also appeared in a second study, on T cells of mothers and their children. That investigation notes: The whole RNA yield was converted to cDNA, 1.5 ug per 15 ul.

Sequencing was done on a sample of blood. The origin of this receptor is a boy between 10 and 17 years old in good health.

The CDR3 DNA sequence: TGTGCCAGCAGCTCCGGGACGTTCGATTCACCCCTCCACTTT. Its translation: CASSSGTFDSPLHF. The rearrangement uses TRBV5-5 and TRBJ1-6; possible D gene TRBD1, 5 bases. The length of the CDR3 is 14 residues. The germline V and J ends were trimmed by 3 bases and 8 bases, with 12 bases remaining between them. The germline CDR1 and CDR2 sequences are SGHKS and YYEKEE (reference sequence).